This TCR beta chain was found in a study of OX40 agonist ivuxolimab in advanced cancers. In the study overall: Every 2 weeks, patients got intravenous ivuxolimab at one of six dose levels (0.01-10 mg/kg).

Autoimmune disease history or systemic immunosuppression excluded patients. Concerning this clone: Antigen unknown.

V lost 3 bases to trimming and J lost 5 bases; unmatched junction nucleotides: 6. This CDR3 has 14 amino acids. Germline V lookup: CDR1 SGHTA, CDR2 FQGNSA. Assay: immunoSEQ multiplex PCR; the TCRdb copy retains only in-frame clones and omits some. The data contain approximately 78,000 clones, around 90% of them seen just once; the ten biggest clones take up roughly 1%. Study-wide results and caveats: In the expanded peripheral T cells, antigen specificity was never determined. At doses 0.1 to 3.0 mg/kg, CD4+ and CD8+ clones expanded.

This clonotype was obtained from an adult with an advanced solid tumor such as melanoma, head and neck, liver or kidney cancer. J is TRBJ2-5 and V is TRBV7-2; 7 bases fit TRBD2. The material sequenced was CD4+ or CD8+ T cells sorted from blood, taken in a trial of the OX40 agonist ivuxolimab. In DNA form, the CDR3 reads TGTGCCAGCAGCTTCCGGGAGGTCGCTGAGACCCAGTACTTC. As protein: CASSFREVAETQYF.